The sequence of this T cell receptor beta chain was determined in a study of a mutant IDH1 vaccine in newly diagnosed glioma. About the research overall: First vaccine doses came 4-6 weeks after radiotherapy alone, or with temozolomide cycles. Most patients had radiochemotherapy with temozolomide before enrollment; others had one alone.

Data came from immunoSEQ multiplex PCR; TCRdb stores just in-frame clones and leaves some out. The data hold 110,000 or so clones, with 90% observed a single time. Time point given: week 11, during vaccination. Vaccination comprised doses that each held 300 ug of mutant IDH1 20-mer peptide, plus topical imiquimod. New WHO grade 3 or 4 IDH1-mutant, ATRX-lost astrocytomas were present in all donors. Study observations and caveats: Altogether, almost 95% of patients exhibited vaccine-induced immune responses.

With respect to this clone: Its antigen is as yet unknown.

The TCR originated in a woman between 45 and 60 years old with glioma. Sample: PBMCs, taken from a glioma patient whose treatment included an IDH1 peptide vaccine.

The CDR3 DNA reads TGTGCCAGCAGCTTGAGGGGTTCGGGACAGAGCGCCTTGGGCTACACCTTC. Protein: CASSLRGSGQSALGYTF. The chain links TRBV5-8 to TRBJ1-2; 7 positions agree with TRBD1. CDR1 is SGHTS and CDR2 is YDEGEE in the germline V gene. The V segment lost 1 base and the J segment 8 bases; nucleotides outside the gene matches: 17. The CDR3 length is 17 residues.